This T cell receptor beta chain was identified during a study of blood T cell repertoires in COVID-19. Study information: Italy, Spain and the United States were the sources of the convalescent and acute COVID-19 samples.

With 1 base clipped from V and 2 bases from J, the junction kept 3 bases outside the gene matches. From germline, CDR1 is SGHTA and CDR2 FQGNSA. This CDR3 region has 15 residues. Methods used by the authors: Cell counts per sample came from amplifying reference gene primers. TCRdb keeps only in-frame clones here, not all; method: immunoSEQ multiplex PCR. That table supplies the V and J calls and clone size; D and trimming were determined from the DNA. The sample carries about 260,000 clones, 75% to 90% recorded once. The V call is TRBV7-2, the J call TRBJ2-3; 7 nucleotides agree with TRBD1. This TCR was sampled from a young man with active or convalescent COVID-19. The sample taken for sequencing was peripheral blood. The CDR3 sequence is CASSLDRGYTDTQYF. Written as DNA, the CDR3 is TGTGCCAGCAGCTTAGACAGGGGATACACAGATACGCAGTATTTT.